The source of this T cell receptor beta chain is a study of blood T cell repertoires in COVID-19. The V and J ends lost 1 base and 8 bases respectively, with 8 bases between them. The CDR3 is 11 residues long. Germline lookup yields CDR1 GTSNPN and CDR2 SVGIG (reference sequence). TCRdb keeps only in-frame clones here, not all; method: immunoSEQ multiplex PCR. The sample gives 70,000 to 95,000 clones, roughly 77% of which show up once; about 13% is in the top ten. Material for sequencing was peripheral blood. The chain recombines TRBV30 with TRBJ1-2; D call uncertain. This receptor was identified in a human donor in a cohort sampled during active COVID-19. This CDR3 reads CAWSGGGGYTF. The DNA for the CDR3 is TGTGCCTGGAGTGGCGGAGGGGGCTACACCTTC.